A single sample is the source of the 8 T cell receptor beta chains below, sequenced in a study of T cells in Graves' hyperthyroidism and ophthalmopathy. What was amplified from RNA transcripts were TCR beta CDR3 regions. First-round RT-PCR with HTBI primers amplified the TCR CDR3 region. From the multiplex PCR reads, TCRdb called clonotypes with MiXCR, one entry per CDR3 protein. Among hundreds of thousands of distinct CDR3 sequences listed, around 15% were seen once. Sequences were obtained from blood. These receptors came from a woman under 30 with Graves' hyperthyroidism.

The chain links TRBV28 to TRBJ2-7; 13 bases line up with TRBD2. The CDR3 spans 22 residues. CDR1 is MDHEN, CDR2 SYDVKM, per germline. Trimming took 6 bases from V and 1 from J; bases not matched to a gene: 24. The CDR3 sequence is CASSYLTGALTSGRIPSYEQYF. The CDR3 DNA reads TGTGCCAGCAGCTACCTTACAGGGGCCCTGACTAGCGGGAGGATTCCATCCTACGAGCAGTACTTC. The whole variable domain, remainder taken from reference TRBV28 and TRBJ2-7, is DVKVTQSSRYLVKRTGEKVFLECVQDMDHENMFWYRQDPGLGLRLIYFSYDVKMKEKGDIPEGYSVSREKKERFSLILESASTNQTSMYLCASSYLTGALTSGRIPSYEQYFGPGTRLTVT.

This clonotype was seen many times. The J gene is TRBJ2-7, the V gene TRBV7-2; the match to TRBD2 covers 10 bases. Looked up from germline, CDR1 is SGHTA and CDR2 is FQGNSA. This CDR3 has 17 amino acids. Trimming at V came to 1 base and at J to 3 bases, leaving 9 bases not matched to a gene. CDR3 DNA: TGTGCCAGCAGCTTAGTACTCTCAGCGGGGGGGGACTACGAGCAGTACTTC. Translating gives CASSLVLSAGGDYEQYF. Full variable domain (rest looked up from reference TRBV7-2 and TRBJ2-7): GAGVSQSPSNKVTEKGKDVELRCDPISGHTALYWYRQSLGQGLEFLIYFQGNSAPDKSGLPSDRFSAERTGGSVSTLTIQRTQQEDSAVYLCASSLVLSAGGDYEQYFGPGTRLTVT.

At least ten counts were recorded for this clonotype. V is TRBV20-1 and J is TRBJ1-2; a possible D gene is TRBD1 (5 bases). CDR3 length: 12 amino acids. Germline V lookup: CDR1 DFQATT, CDR2 SNEGSKA (reference sequence). The V end was cut by 5 bases, the J end by 5 bases, with 12 bases between. The CDR3 region is CSAAGTTYGYTF. In nucleotides, the CDR3 is TGCAGTGCTGCAGGGACCACTTATGGCTACACCTTC.

This clonotype was counted between two and nine times. The chain joins TRBV19 to TRBJ1-4; no reliable D call. Germline V gene sequence: CDR1 LNHDA, CDR2 SQIVND (reference sequence). V lost 5 bases, J lost 5 bases, and 15 bases lay in between. CDR3 length equals 15 residues. CDR3 loop: CASSRPGHGNEKLFF. CDR3 in DNA: TGTGCCAGTAGTCGACCGGGTCATGGAAATGAAAAACTGTTTTTT.

The chain is built from TRBV20-1 and TRBJ2-7, with a weak D call TRBD2 (5 bases). The CDR3 totals 14 residues. The V end was cut by 3 bases, the J end by 0 bases, with 12 bases between. The germline V gene has CDR1 DFQATT and CDR2 SNEGSKA (reference sequence). The CDR3 region has the DNA TGCAGTGCTAGTTCGTTAGGAGGCTCCTACGAGCAGTACTTC. It encodes CSASSLGGSYEQYF.

This chain uses TRBV10-3 with TRBJ1-1; D is unresolved. V was shortened by 2 bases and J by 11 bases, with 12 bases between the two germline ends. The CDR3 is 12 amino acids. Germline-derived CDR1 and CDR2 are ENHRY and SYGVKD. CDR3 region: CAISEERVEAFF. In DNA form, the CDR3 reads TGTGCCATCAGTGAGGAAAGGGTGGAGGCTTTCTTT.

This clonotype came up many times. The J gene is TRBJ2-1, the V gene TRBV30; tentatively, D is TRBD2 (7 bases). V was shortened by 4 bases and J by 5 bases, with 24 bases between the two germline ends. The CDR3 spans 17 residues. Germline V gives CDR1 GTSNPN, CDR2 SVGIG (reference sequence). CDR3 region: CAWTGLGGGGPNNEQFF. The CDR3 bases are TGTGCCTGGACGGGCTTAGGGGGAGGGGGTCCGAACAATGAGCAGTTCTTC.

The J gene is TRBJ2-3, the V gene TRBV2, with 9 bases fitting TRBD2. CDR1 SNHLY and CDR2 FYNNEI come from the germline V gene. This CDR3 spans 16 amino acids. V was pared by 4 bases and J by 8 bases, with 13 bases of the junction left unmatched. The CDR3 spells CASSVGSGGPFPTQYF. The CDR3, as DNA: TGTGCCAGCAGTGTCGGGAGCGGGGGGCCGTTTCCTACGCAGTATTTT. Drawing the rest from reference TRBV2 and TRBJ2-3, the complete variable domain is EPEVTQTPSHQVTQMGQEVILRCVPISNHLYFYWYRQILGQKVEFLVSFYNNEISEKSEIFDDQFSVERPDGSNFTLKIRSTKLEDSAMYFCASSVGSGGPFPTQYFGPGTRLTVL.